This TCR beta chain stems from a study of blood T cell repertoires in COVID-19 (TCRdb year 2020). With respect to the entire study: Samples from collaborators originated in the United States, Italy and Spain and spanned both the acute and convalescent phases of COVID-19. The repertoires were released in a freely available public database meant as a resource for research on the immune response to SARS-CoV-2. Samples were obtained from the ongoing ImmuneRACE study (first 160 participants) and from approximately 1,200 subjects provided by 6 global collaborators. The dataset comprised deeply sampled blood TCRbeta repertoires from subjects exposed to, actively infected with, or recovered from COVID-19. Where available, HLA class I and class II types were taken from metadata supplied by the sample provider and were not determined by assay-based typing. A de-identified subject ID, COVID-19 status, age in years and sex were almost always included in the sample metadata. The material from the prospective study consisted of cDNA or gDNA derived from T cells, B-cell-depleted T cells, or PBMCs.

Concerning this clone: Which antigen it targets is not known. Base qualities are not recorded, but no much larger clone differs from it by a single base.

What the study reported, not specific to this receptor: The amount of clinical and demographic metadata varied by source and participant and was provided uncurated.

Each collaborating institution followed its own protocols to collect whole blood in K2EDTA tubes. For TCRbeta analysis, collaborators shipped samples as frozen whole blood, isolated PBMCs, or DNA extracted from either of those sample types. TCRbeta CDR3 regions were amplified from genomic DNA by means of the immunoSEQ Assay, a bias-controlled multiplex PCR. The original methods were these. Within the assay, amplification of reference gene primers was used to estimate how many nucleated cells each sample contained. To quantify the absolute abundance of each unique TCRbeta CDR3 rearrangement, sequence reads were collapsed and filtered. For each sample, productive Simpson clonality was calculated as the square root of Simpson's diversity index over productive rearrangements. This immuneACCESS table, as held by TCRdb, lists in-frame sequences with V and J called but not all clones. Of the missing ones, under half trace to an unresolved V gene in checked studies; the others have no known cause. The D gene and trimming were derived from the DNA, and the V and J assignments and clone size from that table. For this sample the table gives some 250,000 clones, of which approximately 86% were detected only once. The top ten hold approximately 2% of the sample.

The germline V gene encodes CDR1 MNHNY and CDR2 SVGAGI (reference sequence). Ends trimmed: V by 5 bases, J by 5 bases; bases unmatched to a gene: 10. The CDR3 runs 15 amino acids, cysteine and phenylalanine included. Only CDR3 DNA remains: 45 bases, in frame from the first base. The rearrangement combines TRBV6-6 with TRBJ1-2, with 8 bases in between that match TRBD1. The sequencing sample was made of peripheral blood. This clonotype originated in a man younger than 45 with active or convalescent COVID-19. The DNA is TGTGCCAGCAGTGACCCGACAGGGGCTGATTATGGCTACACCTTC. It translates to CASSDPTGADYGYTF.